A selection of T cell receptor beta chains follows, all from one sample in a study of shared clonotypes between healthy human individuals. TCRdb keeps only in-frame clones here, not all; method: immunoSEQ multiplex PCR. This sample has approximately 99,000 clones, with under 70% found just once. Material for sequencing was memory CD8+ T cells sorted from blood. The receptors here all came from a woman aged 25 to 45 in good health. The CDR3 runs from the conserved cysteine through the conserved F or W. Each record gives: J gene, V gene, clone size, D gene, CDR3 protein, CDR3 DNA. A D gene is named only where the DNA matches it firmly. A row's size may be missing; if present it is once, few, many or a size class.

>TRBJ2-2|TRBV5-1|NA|TRBD2
CASSLERSGRGTGELFF
TGCGCCAGCAGCTTGGAACGTAGCGGGCGGGGCACCGGGGAGCTGTTTTTT
>TRBJ2-1|TRBV14|NA|TRBD1
CASSRTGGLPADEQFF
TGTGCCAGCAGCCGTACAGGGGGCCTTCCAGCGGATGAGCAGTTCTTC
>TRBJ1-4|TRBV27|many|NA
CASRSQGLLFF
TGTGCCAGCAGGTCCCAGGGGTTACTGTTTTTT
>TRBJ1-1|TRBV4-1|once|TRBD1
CASSRIGQGVRAFF
TGCGCCAGCAGCCGGATTGGACAGGGTGTAAGGGCTTTCTTT
>TRBJ2-2|TRBV4-1|NA|NA
CASSQVGGNTGELFF
TGCGCCAGCAGCCAAGTAGGAGGGAACACCGGGGAGCTGTTTTTT
>TRBJ1-1|TRBV2|NA|TRBD1
CASSMGQGAMNTEAFF
TGTGCCAGCAGTATGGGACAGGGGGCGATGAACACTGAAGCTTTCTTT
>TRBJ1-1|TRBV2|NA|NA
CASRPGGPVTAFF
TGTGCCAGCAGGCCGGGAGGCCCCGTGACGGCTTTCTTT
>TRBJ2-7|TRBV15|NA|NA
CATSIPGPSYEQYF
TGTGCCACCAGCATACCGGGACCAAGCTACGAGCAGTACTTC
>TRBJ1-2|TRBV5-5|NA|NA
CASSLAEGHGGYTF
TGTGCCAGCAGCTTAGCCGAGGGGCATGGTGGCTACACCTTC
>TRBJ2-7|TRBV27|many|NA
CASFSSSYEQYF
TGTGCCAGCTTTAGTAGCTCCTACGAGCAGTACTTC
>TRBJ2-1|TRBV2|NA|NA
CASTPAVWESRWNEQFF
TGTGCCAGCACACCAGCGGTTTGGGAGTCTCGTTGGAATGAGCAGTTCTTC
>TRBJ2-1|TRBV25-1|NA|TRBD1
CASSGGTGNNEQFF
TGTGCCAGCAGTGGCGGGACAGGGAACAATGAGCAGTTCTTC
>TRBJ1-1|TRBV2|NA|TRBD1
CASKPQGIPEAFF
TGTGCCAGCAAACCACAGGGGATCCCTGAAGCTTTCTTT
>TRBJ2-7|TRBV11-2|NA|NA
CASSFPGLSYEQYF
TGTGCCAGCAGCTTCCCGGGACTTTCCTACGAGCAGTACTTC
>TRBJ1-2|TRBV19|few|NA
CASSIDGFYGYTF
TGTGCCAGTAGTATTGACGGCTTCTATGGCTACACCTTC
>TRBJ1-1|TRBV6-1|NA|NA
CASRVGTEAFF
TGTGCCAGCAGGGTTGGCACTGAAGCTTTCTTT